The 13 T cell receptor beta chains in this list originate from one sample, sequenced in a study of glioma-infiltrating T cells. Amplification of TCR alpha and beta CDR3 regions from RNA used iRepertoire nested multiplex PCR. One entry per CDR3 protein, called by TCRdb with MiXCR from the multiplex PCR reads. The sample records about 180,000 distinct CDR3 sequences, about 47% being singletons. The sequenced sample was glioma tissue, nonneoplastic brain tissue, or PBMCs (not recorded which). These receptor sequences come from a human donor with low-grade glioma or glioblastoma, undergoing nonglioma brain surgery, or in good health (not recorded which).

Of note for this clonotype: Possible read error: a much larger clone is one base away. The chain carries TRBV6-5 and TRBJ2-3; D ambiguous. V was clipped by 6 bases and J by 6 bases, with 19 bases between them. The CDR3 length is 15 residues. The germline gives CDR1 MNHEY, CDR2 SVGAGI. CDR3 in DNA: TGTGCCAGCAGAGAGACGGTAAACCTTGGTGATACGCAGTATTTT. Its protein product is CASRETVNLGDTQYF.

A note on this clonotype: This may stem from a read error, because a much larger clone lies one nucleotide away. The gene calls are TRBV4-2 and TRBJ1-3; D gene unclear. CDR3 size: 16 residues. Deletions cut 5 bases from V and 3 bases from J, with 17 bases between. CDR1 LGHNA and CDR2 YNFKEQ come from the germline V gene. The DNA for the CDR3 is TGTGCCAGCAGCTTATTTGCAGAGTCGGATGGAAACACCATATATTTT. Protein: CASSLFAESDGNTIYF.

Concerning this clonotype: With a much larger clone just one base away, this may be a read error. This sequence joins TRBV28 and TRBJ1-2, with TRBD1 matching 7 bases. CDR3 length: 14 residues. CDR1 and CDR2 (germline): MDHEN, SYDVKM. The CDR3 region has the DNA TGTGCCAGCAGTGGGACAGCAGGACGGGCAGGCTACAACTTC. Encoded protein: CASSGTAGRAGYNF.

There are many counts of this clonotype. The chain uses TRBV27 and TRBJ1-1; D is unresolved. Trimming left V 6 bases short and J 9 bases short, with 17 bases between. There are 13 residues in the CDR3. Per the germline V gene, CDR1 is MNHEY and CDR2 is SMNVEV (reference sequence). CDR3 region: CASRNWTASKAFF. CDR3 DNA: TGTGCCAGCAGGAACTGGACCGCAAGTAAAGCTTTCTTT.

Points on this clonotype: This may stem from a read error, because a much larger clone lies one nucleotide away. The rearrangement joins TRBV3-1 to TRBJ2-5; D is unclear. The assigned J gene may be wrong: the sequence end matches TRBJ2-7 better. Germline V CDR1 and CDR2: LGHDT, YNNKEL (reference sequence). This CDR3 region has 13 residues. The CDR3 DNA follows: TGTACCAGCAGCCAACGTTCCACCTACGAGCAGTACTTC. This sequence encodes CTSSQRSTYEQYF.

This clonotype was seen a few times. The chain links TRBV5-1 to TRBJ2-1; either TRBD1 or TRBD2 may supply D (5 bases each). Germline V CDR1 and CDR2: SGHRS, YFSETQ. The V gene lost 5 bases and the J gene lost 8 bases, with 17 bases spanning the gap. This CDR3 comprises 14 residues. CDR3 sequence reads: CASRNRGPLDEQFF. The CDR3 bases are TGCGCCAGCAGAAACCGGGGCCCCCTGGATGAGCAGTTCTTC.

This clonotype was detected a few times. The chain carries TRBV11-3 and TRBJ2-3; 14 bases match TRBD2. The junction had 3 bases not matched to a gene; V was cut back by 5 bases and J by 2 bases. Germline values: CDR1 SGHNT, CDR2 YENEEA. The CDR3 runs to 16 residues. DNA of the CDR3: TGTGCCAGCAGCCAGGGACTAGCGGGAGCCACAGATACGCAGTATTTT. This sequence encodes CASSQGLAGATDTQYF.

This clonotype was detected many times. The CDR3 loop is CATSGKLSTDTQYF. The CDR3 DNA reads as TGTGCCACCAGTGGGAAACTTAGCACAGATACGCAGTATTTT. The genes are TRBV24-1 and TRBJ2-3; no clear D gene. Trimming removed 5 bases at V and 0 bases at J, with 8 bases between. Germline loops: CDR1 KGHDR, CDR2 SFDVKD. This CDR3 is 14 amino acids long.

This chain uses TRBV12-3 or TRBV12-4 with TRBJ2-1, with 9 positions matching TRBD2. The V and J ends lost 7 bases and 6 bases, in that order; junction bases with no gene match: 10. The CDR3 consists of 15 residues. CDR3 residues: CASNVRAGGINEQFF. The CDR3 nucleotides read TGTGCCAGCAATGTGCGGGCGGGAGGGATCAATGAGCAGTTCTTC.

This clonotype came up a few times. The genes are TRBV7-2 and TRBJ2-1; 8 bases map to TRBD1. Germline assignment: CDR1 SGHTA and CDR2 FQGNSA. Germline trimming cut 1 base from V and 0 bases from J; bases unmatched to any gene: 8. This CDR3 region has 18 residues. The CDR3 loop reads CASSLVWDRRSSYNEQFF. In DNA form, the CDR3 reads TGTGCCAGCAGCTTAGTTTGGGACAGGCGGAGCTCCTACAATGAGCAGTTCTTC.

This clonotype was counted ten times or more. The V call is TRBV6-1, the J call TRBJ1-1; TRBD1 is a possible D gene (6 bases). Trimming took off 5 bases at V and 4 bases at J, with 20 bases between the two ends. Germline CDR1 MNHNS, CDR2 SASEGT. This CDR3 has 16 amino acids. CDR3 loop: CASSYVPGAGGTEAFF. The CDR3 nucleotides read TGTGCCAGCAGTTATGTCCCGGGGGCGGGTGGCACTGAAGCTTTCTTT.

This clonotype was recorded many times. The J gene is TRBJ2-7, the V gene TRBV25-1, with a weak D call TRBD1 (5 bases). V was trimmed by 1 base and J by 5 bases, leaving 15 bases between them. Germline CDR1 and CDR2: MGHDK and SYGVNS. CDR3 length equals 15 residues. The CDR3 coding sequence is TGTGCCAGCAGTGAATCAAGGGGTCGGCCGGACGAGCAGTACTTC. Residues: CASSESRGRPDEQYF.

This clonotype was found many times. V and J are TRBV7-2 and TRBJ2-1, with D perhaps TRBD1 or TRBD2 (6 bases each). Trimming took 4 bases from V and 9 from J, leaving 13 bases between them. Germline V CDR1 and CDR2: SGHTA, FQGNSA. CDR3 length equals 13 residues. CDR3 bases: TGTGCCAGCAGCTGGGTTGAGGGGGGTGAGCAGTTCTTC. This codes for CASSWVEGGEQFF.